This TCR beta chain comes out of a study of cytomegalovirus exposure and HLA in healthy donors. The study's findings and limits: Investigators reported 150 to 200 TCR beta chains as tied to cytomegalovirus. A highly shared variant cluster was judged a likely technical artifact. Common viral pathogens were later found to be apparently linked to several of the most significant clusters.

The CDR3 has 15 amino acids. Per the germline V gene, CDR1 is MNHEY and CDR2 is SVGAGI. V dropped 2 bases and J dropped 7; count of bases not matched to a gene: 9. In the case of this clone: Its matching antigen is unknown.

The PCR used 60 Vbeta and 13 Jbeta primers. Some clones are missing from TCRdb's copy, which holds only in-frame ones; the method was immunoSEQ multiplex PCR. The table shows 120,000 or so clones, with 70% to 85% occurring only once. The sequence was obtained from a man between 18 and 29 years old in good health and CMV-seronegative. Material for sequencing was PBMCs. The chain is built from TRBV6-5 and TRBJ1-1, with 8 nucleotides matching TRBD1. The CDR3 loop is CASSYKDRVIDEAFF. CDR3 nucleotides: TGTGCCAGCAGTTACAAGGACAGGGTGATAGATGAAGCTTTCTTT.